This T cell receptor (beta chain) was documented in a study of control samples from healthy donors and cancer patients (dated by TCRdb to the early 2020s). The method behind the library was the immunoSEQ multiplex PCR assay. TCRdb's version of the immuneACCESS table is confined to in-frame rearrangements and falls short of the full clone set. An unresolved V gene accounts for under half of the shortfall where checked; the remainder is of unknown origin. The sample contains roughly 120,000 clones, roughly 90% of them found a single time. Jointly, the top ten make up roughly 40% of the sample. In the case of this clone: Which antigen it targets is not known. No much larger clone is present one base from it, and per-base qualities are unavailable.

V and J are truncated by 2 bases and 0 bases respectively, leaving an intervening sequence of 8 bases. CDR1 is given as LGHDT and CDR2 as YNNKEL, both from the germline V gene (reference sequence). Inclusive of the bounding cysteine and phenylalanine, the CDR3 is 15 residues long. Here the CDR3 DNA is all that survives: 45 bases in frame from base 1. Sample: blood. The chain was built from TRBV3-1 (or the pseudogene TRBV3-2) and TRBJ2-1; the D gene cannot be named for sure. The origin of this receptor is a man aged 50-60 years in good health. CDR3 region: CASSQRAFSYNEQFF. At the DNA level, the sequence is TGTGCCAGCAGCCAAAGGGCCTTCTCCTACAATGAGCAGTTCTTC.